This T cell receptor (beta chain) was sequenced for a study of identical twins. The ends were cut back, 1 base at V and 0 bases at J, with 9 bases in the middle. The CDR3 is made up of 15 amino acids. Germline-derived CDR1 and CDR2 are DFQATT and SNEGSKA (reference sequence). Overall study results and limits: It was possible that invariant MAIT and iNKT cells partly confounded the zero-insertion analyses.

This clonotype was recorded a few times. Antigen: not known. Via MiXCR, TCRdb re-called the 5' RACE reads, giving one row per CDR3 protein. The sample has a few hundred thousand distinct CDR3 sequences, around an eighth seen once. The same specimen was also included in a second study, on yellow fever vaccine responses in identical twins. That report notes: Twin vaccine T cell responses reportedly seemed partly convergent, partly personalized.

The sample taken for sequencing was CD4+ T cells sorted from blood. This clonotype was obtained from a young woman in good health. The rearrangement links TRBV20-1 to TRBJ2-2; D is undetermined. The chain's CDR3 is CSARALGANTGELFF. CDR3 bases: TGCAGTGCTAGAGCTCTGGGCGCGAACACCGGGGAGCTGTTTTTT.